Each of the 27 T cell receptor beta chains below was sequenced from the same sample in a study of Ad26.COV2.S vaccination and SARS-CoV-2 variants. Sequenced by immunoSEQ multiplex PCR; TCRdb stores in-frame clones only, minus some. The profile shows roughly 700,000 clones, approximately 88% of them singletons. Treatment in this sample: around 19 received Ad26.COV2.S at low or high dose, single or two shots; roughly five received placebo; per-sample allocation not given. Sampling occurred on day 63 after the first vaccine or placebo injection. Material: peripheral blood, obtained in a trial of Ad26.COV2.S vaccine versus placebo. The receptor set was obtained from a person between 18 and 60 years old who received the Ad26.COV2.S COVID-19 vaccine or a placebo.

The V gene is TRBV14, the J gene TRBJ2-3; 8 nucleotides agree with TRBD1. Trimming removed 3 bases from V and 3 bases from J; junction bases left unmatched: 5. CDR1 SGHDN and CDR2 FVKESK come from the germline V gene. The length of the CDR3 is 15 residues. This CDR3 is CASSHGQGRTDTQYF. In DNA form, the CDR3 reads TGTGCCAGCAGCCATGGACAGGGTCGGACAGATACGCAGTATTTT.

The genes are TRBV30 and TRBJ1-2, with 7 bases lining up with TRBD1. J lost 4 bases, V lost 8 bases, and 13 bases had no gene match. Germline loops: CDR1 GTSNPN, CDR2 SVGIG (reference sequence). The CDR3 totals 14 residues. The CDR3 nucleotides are TGTGCCGGAGACGAGACAGGGACCCCCTATGGCTACACCTTC. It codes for CAGDETGTPYGYTF.

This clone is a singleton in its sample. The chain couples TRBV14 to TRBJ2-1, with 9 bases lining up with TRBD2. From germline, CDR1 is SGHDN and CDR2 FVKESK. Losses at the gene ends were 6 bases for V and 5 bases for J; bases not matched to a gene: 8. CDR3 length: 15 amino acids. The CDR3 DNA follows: TGTGCCAGCAGGAGTAGCGGGAGTATCGACAATGAGCAGTTCTTC. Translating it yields CASRSSGSIDNEQFF. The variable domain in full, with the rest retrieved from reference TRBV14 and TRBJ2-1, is EAGVTQFPSHSVIEKGQTVTLRCDPISGHDNLYWYRRVMGKEIKFLLHFVKESKQDESGMPNNRFLAERTGGTYSTLKVQPAELEDSGVYFCASRSSGSIDNEQFFGPGTRLTVL.

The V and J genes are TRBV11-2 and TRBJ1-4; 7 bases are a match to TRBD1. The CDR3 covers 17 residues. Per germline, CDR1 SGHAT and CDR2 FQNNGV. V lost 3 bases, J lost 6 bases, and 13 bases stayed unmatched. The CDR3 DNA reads TGTGCCAGCAGCTTTAGAGGGGGCGGATGGGTGGATGAAAAACTGTTTTTT. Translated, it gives CASSFRGGGWVDEKLFF.

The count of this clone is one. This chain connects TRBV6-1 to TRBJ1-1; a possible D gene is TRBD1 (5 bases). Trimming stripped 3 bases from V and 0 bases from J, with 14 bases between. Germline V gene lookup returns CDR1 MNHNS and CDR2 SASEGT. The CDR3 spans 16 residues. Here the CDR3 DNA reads TGTGCCAGCAGTGAGCTCCCGGGACTCATGAACACTGAAGCTTTCTTT. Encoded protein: CASSELPGLMNTEAFF.

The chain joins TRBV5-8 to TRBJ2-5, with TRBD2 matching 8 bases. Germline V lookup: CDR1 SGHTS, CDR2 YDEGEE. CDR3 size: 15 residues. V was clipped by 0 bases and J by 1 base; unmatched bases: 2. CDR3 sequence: CASSLGSGIQETQYF. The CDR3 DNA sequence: TGTGCCAGCAGCTTGGGTAGCGGGATCCAAGAGACCCAGTACTTC.

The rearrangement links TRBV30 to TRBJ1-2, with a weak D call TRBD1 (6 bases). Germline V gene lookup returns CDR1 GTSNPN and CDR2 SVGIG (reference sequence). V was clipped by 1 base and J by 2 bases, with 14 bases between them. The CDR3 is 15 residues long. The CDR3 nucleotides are TGTGCCTGGAGTGGGTCCTCTCAGGGGAACTATGGCTACACCTTC. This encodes CAWSGSSQGNYGYTF.

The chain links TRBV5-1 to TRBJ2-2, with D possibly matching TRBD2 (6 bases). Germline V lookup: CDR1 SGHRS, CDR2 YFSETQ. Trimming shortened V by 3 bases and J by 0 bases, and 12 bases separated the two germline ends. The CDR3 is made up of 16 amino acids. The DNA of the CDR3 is TGCGCCAGCAGCTCTTTACTAGCTGCGAACACCGGGGAGCTGTTTTTT. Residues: CASSSLLAANTGELFF.

The CDR3 DNA sequence: TGTGCCAGCAGTTATTACAGCGCGAGCAATCAGCCCCAGCATTTT. It encodes CASSYYSASNQPQHF. The chain links TRBV6-2 or TRBV6-3 to TRBJ1-5, with no clear D. This CDR3 spans 15 amino acids. Germline V lookup: CDR1 MNHEY, CDR2 SVGEGT. V was clipped by 3 bases and J by 1 base, with 10 bases between them.

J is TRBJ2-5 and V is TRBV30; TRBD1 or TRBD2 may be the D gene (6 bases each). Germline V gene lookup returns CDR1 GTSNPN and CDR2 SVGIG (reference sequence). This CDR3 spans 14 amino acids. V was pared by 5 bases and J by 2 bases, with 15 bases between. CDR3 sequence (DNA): TGTGCCTGGGAGGGGGGCGTCGGGCAAGAGACCCAGTACTTC. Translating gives CAWEGGVGQETQYF.

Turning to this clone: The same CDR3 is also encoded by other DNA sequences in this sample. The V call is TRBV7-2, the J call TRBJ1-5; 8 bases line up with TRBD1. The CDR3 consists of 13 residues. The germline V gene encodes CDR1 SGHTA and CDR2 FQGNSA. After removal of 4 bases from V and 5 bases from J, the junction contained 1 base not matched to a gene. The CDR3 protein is CASSSDRDQPQHF. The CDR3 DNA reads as TGTGCCAGCAGCTCGGACAGGGATCAGCCCCAGCATTTT.

CDR3 sequence reads: CAITIRSNTGELFF. Here the CDR3 DNA reads TGTGCCATCACCATCCGATCGAACACCGGGGAGCTGTTTTTT. The rearrangement uses TRBV10-3 and TRBJ2-2; D gene ambiguous. Trimming took 7 bases from V and 0 from J, leaving 9 bases between them. This CDR3 is 14 amino acids long. Germline lookup yields CDR1 ENHRY and CDR2 SYGVKD.

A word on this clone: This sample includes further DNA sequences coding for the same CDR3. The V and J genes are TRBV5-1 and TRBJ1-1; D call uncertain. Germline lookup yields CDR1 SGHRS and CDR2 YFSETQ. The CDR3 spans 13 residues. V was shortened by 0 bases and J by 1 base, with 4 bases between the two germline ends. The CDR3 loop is CASSLGGNTEAFF. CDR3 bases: TGCGCCAGCAGCTTGGGGGGGAACACTGAAGCTTTCTTT.

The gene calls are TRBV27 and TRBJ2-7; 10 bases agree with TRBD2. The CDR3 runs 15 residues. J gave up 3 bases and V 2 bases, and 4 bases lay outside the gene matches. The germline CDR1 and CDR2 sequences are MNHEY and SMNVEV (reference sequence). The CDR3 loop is CASSLTGLADYEQYF. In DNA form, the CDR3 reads TGTGCCAGCAGTTTAACCGGACTAGCGGACTACGAGCAGTACTTC.

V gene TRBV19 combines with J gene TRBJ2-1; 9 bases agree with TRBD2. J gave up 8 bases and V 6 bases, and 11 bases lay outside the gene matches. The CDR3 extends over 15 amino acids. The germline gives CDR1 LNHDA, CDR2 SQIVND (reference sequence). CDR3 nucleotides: TGTGCCAGTAGCCTCACTAGCGGGCAATTCCATGAGCAGTTCTTC. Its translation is CASSLTSGQFHEQFF.

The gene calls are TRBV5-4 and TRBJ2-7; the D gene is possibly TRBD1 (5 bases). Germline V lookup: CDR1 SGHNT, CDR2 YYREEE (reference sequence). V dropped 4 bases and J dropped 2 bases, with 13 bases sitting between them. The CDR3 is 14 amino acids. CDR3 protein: CASSASRATYEQYF. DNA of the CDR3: TGTGCCAGCAGCGCTTCCAGGGCTACCTACGAGCAGTACTTC.

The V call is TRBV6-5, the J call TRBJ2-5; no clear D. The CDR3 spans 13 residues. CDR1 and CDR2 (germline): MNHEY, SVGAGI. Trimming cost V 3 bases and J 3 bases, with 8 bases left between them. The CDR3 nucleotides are TGTGCCAGCAGTTATCGGGCGAAAGAGACCCAGTACTTC. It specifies CASSYRAKETQYF.

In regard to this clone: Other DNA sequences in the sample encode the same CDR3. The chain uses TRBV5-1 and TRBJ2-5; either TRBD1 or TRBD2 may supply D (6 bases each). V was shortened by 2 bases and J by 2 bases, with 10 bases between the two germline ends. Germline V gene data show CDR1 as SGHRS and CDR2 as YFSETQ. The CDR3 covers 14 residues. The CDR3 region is CASSFGGGQETQYF. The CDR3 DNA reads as TGCGCCAGCAGCTTCGGGGGCGGTCAAGAGACCCAGTACTTC.

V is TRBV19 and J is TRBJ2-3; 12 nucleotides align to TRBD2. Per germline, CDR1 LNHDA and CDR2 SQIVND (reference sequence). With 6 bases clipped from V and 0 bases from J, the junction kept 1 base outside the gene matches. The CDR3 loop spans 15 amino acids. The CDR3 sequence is CASRLAGGSTDTQYF. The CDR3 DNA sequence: TGTGCCAGTAGGCTAGCGGGGGGGAGCACAGATACGCAGTATTTT.

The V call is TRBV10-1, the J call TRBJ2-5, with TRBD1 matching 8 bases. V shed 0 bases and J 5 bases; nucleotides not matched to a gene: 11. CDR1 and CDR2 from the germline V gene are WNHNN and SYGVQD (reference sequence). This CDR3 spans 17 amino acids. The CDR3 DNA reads TGCGCCAGCAGTGAGTCGGCCAGGGGGCCCGACCGGGAGACCCAGTACTTC. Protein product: CASSESARGPDRETQYF.

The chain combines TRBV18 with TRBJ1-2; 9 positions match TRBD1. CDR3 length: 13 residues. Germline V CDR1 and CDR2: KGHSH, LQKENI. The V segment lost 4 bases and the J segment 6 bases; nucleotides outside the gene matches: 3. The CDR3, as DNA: TGTGCCAGCTCACTCAGGACAGGGGATGGCTACACCTTC. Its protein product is CASSLRTGDGYTF.

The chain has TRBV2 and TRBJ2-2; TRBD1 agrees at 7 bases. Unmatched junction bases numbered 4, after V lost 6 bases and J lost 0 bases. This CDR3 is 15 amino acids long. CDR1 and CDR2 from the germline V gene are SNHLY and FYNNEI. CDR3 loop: CASSPGQPNTGELFF. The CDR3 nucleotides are TGTGCCAGCAGCCCGGGACAGCCGAACACCGGGGAGCTGTTTTTT.

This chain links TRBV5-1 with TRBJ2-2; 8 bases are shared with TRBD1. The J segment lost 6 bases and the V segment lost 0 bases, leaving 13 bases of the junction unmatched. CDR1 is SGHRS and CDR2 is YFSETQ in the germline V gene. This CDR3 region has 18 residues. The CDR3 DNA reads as TGCGCCAGCAGCTTGGATTTCCCGGGACAGGTTTTTGCCGGGGAGCTGTTTTTT. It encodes CASSLDFPGQVFAGELFF.

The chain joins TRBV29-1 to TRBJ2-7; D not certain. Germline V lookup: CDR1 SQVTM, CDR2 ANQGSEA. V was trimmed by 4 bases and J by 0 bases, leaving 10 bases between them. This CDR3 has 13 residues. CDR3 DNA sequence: TGCAGCGTTGCATCCCGCGTCTCCTACGAGCAGTACTTC. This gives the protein CSVASRVSYEQYF.

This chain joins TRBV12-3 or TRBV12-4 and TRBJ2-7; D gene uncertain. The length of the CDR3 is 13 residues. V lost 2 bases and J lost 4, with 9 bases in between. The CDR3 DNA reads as TGTGCCAGCAGTTTATTCCAGGAGTACGAGCAGTACTTC. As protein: CASSLFQEYEQYF.

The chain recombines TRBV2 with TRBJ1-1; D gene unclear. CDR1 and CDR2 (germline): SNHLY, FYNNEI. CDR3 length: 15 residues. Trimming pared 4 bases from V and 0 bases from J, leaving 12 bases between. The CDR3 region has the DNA TGTGCCAGCAGTGCGTCAGTAAGCATGAACACTGAAGCTTTCTTT. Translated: CASSASVSMNTEAFF.

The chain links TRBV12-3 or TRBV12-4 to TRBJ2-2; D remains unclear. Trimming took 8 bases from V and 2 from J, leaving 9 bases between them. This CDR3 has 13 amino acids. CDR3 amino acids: CASLHLNTGELFF. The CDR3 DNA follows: TGTGCCAGCTTACACCTAAACACCGGGGAGCTGTTTTTT.